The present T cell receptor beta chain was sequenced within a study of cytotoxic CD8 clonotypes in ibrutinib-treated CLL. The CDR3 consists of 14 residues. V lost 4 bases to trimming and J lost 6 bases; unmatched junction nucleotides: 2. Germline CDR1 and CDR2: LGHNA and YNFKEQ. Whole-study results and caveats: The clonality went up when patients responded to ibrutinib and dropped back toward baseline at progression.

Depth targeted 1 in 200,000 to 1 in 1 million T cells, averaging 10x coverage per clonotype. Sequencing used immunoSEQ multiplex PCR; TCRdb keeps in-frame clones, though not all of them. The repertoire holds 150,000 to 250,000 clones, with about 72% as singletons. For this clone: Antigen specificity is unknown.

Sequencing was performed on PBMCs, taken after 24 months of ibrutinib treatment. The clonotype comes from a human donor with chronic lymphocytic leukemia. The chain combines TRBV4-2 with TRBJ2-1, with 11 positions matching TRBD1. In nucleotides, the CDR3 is TGTGCCAGCAGCCCGGACAGGGGGCCCAATGAGCAGTTCTTC. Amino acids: CASSPDRGPNEQFF.